Each of the 18 T cell receptor beta chains below was sequenced from the same sample in a study of T cells after yellow fever vaccination. One entry per CDR3 protein, called by TCRdb with MiXCR from the 5' RACE reads. The data contain approximately 130,000 distinct CDR3 sequences, around 15% of them singletons. The specimen comprised CD8+ T cells sorted from PBMCs, sampled 5 days after the yellow fever booster vaccination. The receptor set was obtained from a man younger than 30 who received the YFV17D yellow fever vaccine.

This clonotype has just a few counts. This rearrangement joins TRBV19 to TRBJ1-4, with D unresolved. V shed 8 bases and J shed 5 bases, with 12 bases lying between them. Germline CDR1 reads LNHDA; CDR2 reads SQIVND (reference sequence). The CDR3 is 13 residues long. CDR3 nucleotide sequence: TGTGCCAGTGGGCCGGGCTACAATGAAAAACTGTTTTTT. Protein: CASGPGYNEKLFF.

A few counts support this clonotype. The chain combines TRBV2 with TRBJ2-2, with 10 bases fitting TRBD1. The CDR3 is made up of 16 amino acids. Germline V gene lookup returns CDR1 SNHLY and CDR2 FYNNEI. J lost 1 base, V lost 6 bases, and 5 bases had no gene match. The CDR3 protein is CASRATGGRNTGELFF. The CDR3 DNA reads as TGTGCCAGCAGAGCGACAGGGGGCCGGAACACCGGGGAGCTGTTTTTT.

The chain has TRBV5-1 and TRBJ2-6; no definite D call. This CDR3 has 18 amino acids. Germline-derived CDR1 and CDR2 are SGHRS and YFSETQ. The ends were cut back, 4 bases at V and 4 bases at J, with 21 bases in the middle. The CDR3 nucleotides are TGCGCCAGCAGCCGCCGTTACGCCCTGGCCACAGGGGCCAACGTCCTGACTTTC. Translating gives CASSRRYALATGANVLTF.

The sample holds a few counts of this clonotype. This chain uses TRBV29-1 with TRBJ2-7, with 7 bases aligning to TRBD2. Losses at the gene ends were 0 bases for V and 0 bases for J; bases not matched to a gene: 11. Germline CDR1 and CDR2: SQVTM and ANQGSEA. The CDR3 totals 17 residues. In DNA, the CDR3 is TGCAGCGTTGAAGAGCGGGGGTGGGGGAGAAGCTCCTACGAGCAGTACTTC. Amino acids: CSVEERGWGRSSYEQYF.

This clonotype appeared a few times. CDR3 nucleotides: TGCAGCGCCATCTGGGGGAACAGGTACACCACAGATACGCAGTATTTT. The encoded protein is CSAIWGNRYTTDTQYF. This sequence joins TRBV29-1 and TRBJ2-3, with D perhaps being TRBD1 or TRBD2 (5 bases each). In germline, CDR1 is SQVTM, CDR2 ANQGSEA. Trimming pared 7 bases from V and 2 bases from J, leaving 22 bases between. The CDR3 length is 16 residues.

This clonotype was observed a handful of times. V gene TRBV4-3 combines with J gene TRBJ2-5; perhaps D is TRBD1 or TRBD2 (5 bases each). The CDR3 contains 15 residues. With 0 bases removed from V and 1 base from J, the gap between germline ends came to 9 bases. Germline V CDR1 and CDR2: LGHNA, YSLEER. CDR3 nucleotides: TGCGCCAGCAGCCAAGACATCGGGGCCCAAGAGACCCAGTACTTC. Translated, it gives CASSQDIGAQETQYF.

J is TRBJ2-1 and V is TRBV7-9; D is undetermined. Trimming removed 5 bases from V and 2 bases from J, with 10 bases in between. Germline CDR1 and CDR2: SEHNR and FQNEAQ (reference sequence). This CDR3 spans 14 amino acids. The CDR3 DNA follows: TGTGCCAGCAGCAACGCTCAGACCTACAATGAGCAGTTCTTC. It specifies CASSNAQTYNEQFF.

CDR3 amino acids: CASSQSSRGRGYYEQYV. The CDR3, as DNA: TGCGCCAGCAGTCAATCCTCGCGGGGACGGGGGTACTACGAGCAGTACGTC. The chain has TRBV23-1 and TRBJ2-7; weak D call: TRBD2 (6 bases). TRBV23-1 is reported as an ORF; its role is uncertain. The CDR3 runs 17 residues. The V and J ends lost 0 bases and 3 bases respectively, with 18 bases between them.

This clonotype was detected only a few times. The V call is TRBV4-1, the J call TRBJ2-7; 7 bases map to TRBD1. CDR1 is MGHRA, CDR2 YSYEKL, per germline. V gave up 3 bases and J gave up 0 bases; unmatched junction bases: 5. The CDR3 sequence is 15 residues long. CDR3 sequence reads: CASSQGQHSSYEQYF. In DNA form, the CDR3 reads TGCGCCAGCAGCCAGGGACAGCACTCCTCCTACGAGCAGTACTTC.

The rearrangement joins TRBV10-3 to TRBJ2-6; D is unclear. The ends were cut back, 2 bases at V and 1 base at J, with 6 bases in the middle. Germline V lookup: CDR1 ENHRY, CDR2 SYGVKD. This CDR3 comprises 15 residues. DNA of the CDR3: TGTGCCATCAGTGAGCCCCGTTCTGGGGCCAACGTCCTGACTTTC. It translates to CAISEPRSGANVLTF.

This clonotype was detected only a few times. V is TRBV7-2 and J is TRBJ1-1, with a possible D match to TRBD1 (6 bases). Trimming removed 5 bases at V and 3 bases at J, with 13 bases between. The CDR3 runs to 14 residues. Germline-derived CDR1 and CDR2 are SGHTA and FQGNSA. The CDR3 loop is CASSAGGGHTEAFF. CDR3 DNA: TGTGCCAGCAGCGCCGGAGGGGGGCACACTGAAGCTTTCTTT.

The chain uses TRBV6-5 and TRBJ2-2; a weak D match, TRBD2 (5 bases). The germline CDR1 and CDR2 sequences are MNHEY and SVGAGI. This CDR3 comprises 14 residues. The ends were cut back, 7 bases at V and 7 bases at J, with 16 bases in the middle. CDR3 sequence: CASISGVVGGELFF. The CDR3 DNA follows: TGTGCCAGCATATCCGGGGTGGTAGGCGGGGAGCTGTTTTTT.

This clonotype was picked up a small number of times. This chain joins TRBV6-5 and TRBJ2-7, with D possibly being TRBD2 (6 bases). This CDR3 is built from 14 residues. V lost 7 bases, J lost 3 bases, and 16 bases lay in between. Per the germline V gene, CDR1 is MNHEY and CDR2 is SVGAGI. The CDR3 protein is CASTAGPGDYEQYV. Here the CDR3 DNA reads TGTGCCAGCACCGCGGGGCCCGGAGACTACGAGCAGTACGTC.

This chain links TRBV3-1 with TRBJ2-6; no reliable D call. Germline V gives CDR1 LGHDT, CDR2 YNNKEL (reference sequence). The V and J ends lost 1 base and 0 bases respectively, with 7 bases between them. There are 16 residues in the CDR3. This chain's CDR3 is CASSQVFGSGANVLTF. The CDR3 nucleotides read TGTGCCAGCAGCCAAGTATTCGGCTCTGGGGCCAACGTCCTGACTTTC.

The sample holds a few counts of this clonotype. V is TRBV5-1 and J is TRBJ2-1, with D perhaps assigned TRBD1 or TRBD2 (5 bases each). Trimming left V 3 bases short and J 8 bases short, with 6 bases between. The CDR3 runs to 11 residues. Per germline, CDR1 SGHRS and CDR2 YFSETQ. The CDR3 nucleotides are TGCGCCAGCAGCTGGGACGATGAGCAGTTCTTC. It is translated as CASSWDDEQFF.

The rearrangement links TRBV27 to TRBJ1-3, with D perhaps matching TRBD1 (5 bases). From germline, CDR1 is MNHEY and CDR2 SMNVEV (reference sequence). Trimming left V 8 bases short and J 4 bases short, with 21 bases between. The CDR3 spans 16 residues. Here the CDR3 DNA reads TGTGCCAGCGGGAGTATTGGAGGGGATGCAGGAAACACCATATATTTT. Protein: CASGSIGGDAGNTIYF.

This clonotype was recorded at least ten times. The chain carries TRBV2 and TRBJ2-2; D unresolved. Germline V CDR1 and CDR2: SNHLY, FYNNEI. V gave up 5 bases and J gave up 5 bases, with 3 bases separating them. The CDR3 is 11 residues long. The CDR3 protein is CASSSTGELFF. DNA for the CDR3: TGTGCCAGCAGTTCAACCGGGGAGCTGTTTTTT.

This clonotype was observed a few times. The chain links TRBV11-2 to TRBJ1-1; 7 bases line up with TRBD1. J was trimmed by 11 bases and V by 2 bases; bases with no gene match: 17. From germline, CDR1 is SGHAT and CDR2 FQNNGV. The CDR3 covers 16 residues. Here the CDR3 DNA reads TGTGCCAGCAGCTTAACGCAGGGGGGCTCTAGGGCTCCTGCTTTCTTT. Encoded protein: CASSLTQGGSRAPAFF.